Each of the 11 T cell receptor beta chains below was sequenced from the same sample in a study of CD8 T cells in Susac syndrome. RNA in amounts of roughly 0.5 to 1 ug was reverse transcribed with random hexamers. MiXCR, applied by TCRdb to the immunoSEQ multiplex PCR reads, yields one record per CDR3 protein. The sample holds 160,000 or so distinct CDR3 sequences, roughly 94% seen once. Input material: CD4+ T cells from PBMCs. These receptors all come from a human donor with Susac syndrome.

The chain links TRBV4-3 to TRBJ2-2, with D possibly TRBD2 on 6 matching bases. The germline V and J ends were trimmed by 0 bases and 0 bases, with 8 bases remaining between them. The CDR3 has 16 amino acids. Germline CDR1 LGHNA, CDR2 YSLEER. CDR3 amino acids: CASSQDPGANTGELFF. DNA of the CDR3: TGCGCCAGCAGCCAAGATCCGGGGGCGAACACCGGGGAGCTGTTTTTT.

This chain connects TRBV13 to TRBJ2-7; no definite D call. The CDR3 has 15 residues. Trimming cost V 3 bases and J 0 bases, with 12 bases left between them. In germline, CDR1 is PRHDT, CDR2 FYEKMQ (reference sequence). CDR3 residues: CASSFYRASSYEQYF. Here the CDR3 DNA reads TGTGCCAGCAGCTTTTATCGGGCCAGCTCCTACGAGCAGTACTTC.

The chain is built from TRBV9 and TRBJ2-5; the D gene is possibly TRBD1 (6 bases). Trimming removed 4 bases at V and 0 bases at J, with 13 bases between. The CDR3 loop spans 15 amino acids. CDR1 and CDR2 from the germline V gene are SGDLS and YYNGEE. The CDR3 coding sequence is TGTGCCAGCAGCCTACTGGGGGCCCACCAAGAGACCCAGTACTTC. Its protein is CASSLLGAHQETQYF.

This clonotype has only one observation. The chain joins TRBV11-1 to TRBJ2-5; D might be TRBD2 (5 bases). The V gene lost 4 bases and the J gene lost 1 base, with 28 bases spanning the gap. This CDR3 is 20 amino acids long. The germline CDR1 and CDR2 sequences are SGHAT and FQDESV (reference sequence). Here the CDR3 DNA reads TGTGCCAGCAGCTGGACGCGGGCCGGTCCTGGGGTCGGGGTCCAAGAGACCCAGTACTTC. Protein sequence: CASSWTRAGPGVGVQETQYF.

The rearrangement uses TRBV7-9 and TRBJ2-5, with 11 bases identical to TRBD2. Germline CDR1 is SEHNR and CDR2 is FQNEAQ (reference sequence). V lost 4 bases to trimming and J lost 4 bases; unmatched junction nucleotides: 8. The CDR3 covers 16 residues. The DNA of the CDR3 is TGTGCCAGCAGCTCTGGGGCTAGCGGGGGGTTAGAGACCCAGTACTTC. This codes for CASSSGASGGLETQYF. Complete variable domain (other parts from reference TRBV7-9 and TRBJ2-5): DTGVSQNPRHKITKRGQNVTFRCDPISEHNRLYWYRQTLGQGPEFLTYFQNEAQLEKSRLLSDRFSAERPKGSFSTLEIQRTEQGDSAMYLCASSSGASGGLETQYFGPGTRLLVL.

The V gene is TRBV6-6, the J gene TRBJ2-7; the D is unclear. This CDR3 is 14 amino acids long. The V and J ends lost 4 bases and 1 base respectively, with 11 bases between them. CDR1 MNHNY and CDR2 SVGAGI come from the germline V gene (reference sequence). The CDR3 protein is CASSSATASYEQYF. The CDR3, as DNA: TGTGCCAGCAGTTCCGCAACGGCTTCCTACGAGCAGTACTTC.

A single count supports this clonotype. The chain recombines TRBV19 with TRBJ1-4, with D perhaps TRBD1 (6 bases). The ends were cut back, 3 bases at V and 5 bases at J, with 16 bases in the middle. The CDR3 extends over 16 amino acids. The germline V gene has CDR1 LNHDA and CDR2 SQIVND (reference sequence). CDR3 sequence: CASSISAGGLNEKLFF. For the CDR3, the DNA is TGTGCCAGTAGTATCTCCGCGGGGGGGCTGAATGAAAAACTGTTTTTT.

V usage is TRBV6-5 and J usage is TRBJ2-5; D remains ambiguous. The V gene lost 2 bases and the J gene lost 6 bases, with 13 bases spanning the gap. The CDR3 length is 14 residues. Per the germline V gene, CDR1 is MNHEY and CDR2 is SVGAGI. The DNA of the CDR3 is TGTGCCAGCAGTTACGGAAGGCAGGCGCAGACCCAGTACTTC. It codes for CASSYGRQAQTQYF.

V gene TRBV7-2 combines with J gene TRBJ1-6; possible D gene TRBD1, 6 bases. Germline CDR1 SGHTA, CDR2 FQGNSA. Trimming left V 6 bases short and J 9 bases short, with 15 bases between. The CDR3 has 14 residues. This CDR3 is CASRAGGPGSPLHF. In DNA, the CDR3 is TGTGCCAGCAGGGCGGGGGGCCCTGGTTCACCCCTCCACTTT.

V usage is TRBV29-1 and J usage is TRBJ2-4; TRBD1 is a possible D gene (5 bases). This CDR3 spans 14 amino acids. V lost 6 bases and J 0 bases, leaving 12 bases between the germline ends. CDR1 and CDR2 from the germline V gene are SQVTM and ANQGSEA. The CDR3 sequence: CSVVGPEAKNIQYF. CDR3 sequence (DNA): TGCAGCGTCGTGGGGCCCGAAGCCAAAAACATTCAGTACTTC.

This chain uses TRBV30 with TRBJ2-5; possibly TRBD1 for D (6 bases). This CDR3 region has 13 residues. The germline CDR1 and CDR2 sequences are GTSNPN and SVGIG (reference sequence). Trimming left V 2 bases short and J 4 bases short, with 11 bases between. Here the CDR3 DNA reads TGTGCCTGGAGTCGTGGGGGCACAGAGACCCAGTACTTC. Translating it yields CAWSRGGTETQYF.